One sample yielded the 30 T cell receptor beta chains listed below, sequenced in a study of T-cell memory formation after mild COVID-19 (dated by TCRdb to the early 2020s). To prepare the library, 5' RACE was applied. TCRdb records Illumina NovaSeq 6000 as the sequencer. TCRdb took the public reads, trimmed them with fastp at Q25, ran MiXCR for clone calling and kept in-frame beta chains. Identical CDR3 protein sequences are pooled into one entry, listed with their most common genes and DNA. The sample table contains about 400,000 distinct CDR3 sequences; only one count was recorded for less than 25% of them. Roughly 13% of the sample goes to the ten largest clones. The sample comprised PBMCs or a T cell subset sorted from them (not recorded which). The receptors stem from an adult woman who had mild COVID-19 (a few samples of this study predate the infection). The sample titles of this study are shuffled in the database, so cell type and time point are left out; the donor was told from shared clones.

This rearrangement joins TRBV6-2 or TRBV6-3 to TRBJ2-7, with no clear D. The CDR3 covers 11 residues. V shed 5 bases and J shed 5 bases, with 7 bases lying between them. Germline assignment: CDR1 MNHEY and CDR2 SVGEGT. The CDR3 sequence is CASSEGHEQYF. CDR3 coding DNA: TGTGCCAGCAGTGAAGGTCACGAGCAGTACTTC.

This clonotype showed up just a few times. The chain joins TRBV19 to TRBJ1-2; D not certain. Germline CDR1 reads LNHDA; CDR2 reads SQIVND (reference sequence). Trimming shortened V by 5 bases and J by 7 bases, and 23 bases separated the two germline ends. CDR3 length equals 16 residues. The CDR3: CASSPRFVILPGGYTF. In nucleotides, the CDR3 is TGTGCCAGTAGTCCCCGCTTTGTTATTCTGCCAGGTGGCTACACCTTC.

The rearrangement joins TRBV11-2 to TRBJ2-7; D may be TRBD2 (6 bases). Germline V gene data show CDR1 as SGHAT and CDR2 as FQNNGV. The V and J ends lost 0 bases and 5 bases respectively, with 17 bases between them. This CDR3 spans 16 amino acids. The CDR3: CASSLDRRRGNDEQYF. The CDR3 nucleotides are TGTGCCAGCAGCTTAGACCGGCGCCGCGGGAACGACGAGCAGTACTTC.

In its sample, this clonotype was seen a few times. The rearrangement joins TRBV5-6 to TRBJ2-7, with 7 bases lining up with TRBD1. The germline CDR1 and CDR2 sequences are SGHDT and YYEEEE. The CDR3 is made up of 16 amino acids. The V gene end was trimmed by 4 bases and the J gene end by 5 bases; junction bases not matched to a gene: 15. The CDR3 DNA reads TGTGCCAGCAGCCGAGGGTTAGGGGGCTCCGGGAACGAGCAGTACTTC. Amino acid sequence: CASSRGLGGSGNEQYF. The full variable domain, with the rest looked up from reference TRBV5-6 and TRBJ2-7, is DAGVTQSPTHLIKTRGQQVTLRCSPKSGHDTVSWYQQALGQGPQFIFQYYEEEERQRGNFPDRFSGHQFPNYSSELNVNALLLGDSALYLCASSRGLGGSGNEQYFGPGTRLTVT.

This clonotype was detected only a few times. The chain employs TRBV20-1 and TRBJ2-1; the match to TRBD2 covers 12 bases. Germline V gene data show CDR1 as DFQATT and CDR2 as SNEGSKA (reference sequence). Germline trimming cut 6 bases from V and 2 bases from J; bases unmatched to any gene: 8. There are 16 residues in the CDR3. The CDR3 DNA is TGCAGTGCCCTGCGACCTAGCGGGAGGGCCTACAATGAGCAGTTCTTC. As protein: CSALRPSGRAYNEQFF.

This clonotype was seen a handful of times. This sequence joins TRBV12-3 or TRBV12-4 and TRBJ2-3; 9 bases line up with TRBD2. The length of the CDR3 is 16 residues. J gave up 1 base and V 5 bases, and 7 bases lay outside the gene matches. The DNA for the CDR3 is TGTGCCAGCAGTCTTAGCGGGAGCGTGGGCACAGATACGCAGTATTTT. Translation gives CASSLSGSVGTDTQYF.

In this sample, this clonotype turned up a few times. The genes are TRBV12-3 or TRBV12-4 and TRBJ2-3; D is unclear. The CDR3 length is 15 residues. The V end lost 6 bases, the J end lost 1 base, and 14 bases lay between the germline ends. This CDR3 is CASSLGLIGTDTQYF. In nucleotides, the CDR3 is TGTGCCAGCAGCCTAGGGTTGATTGGCACAGATACGCAGTATTTT.

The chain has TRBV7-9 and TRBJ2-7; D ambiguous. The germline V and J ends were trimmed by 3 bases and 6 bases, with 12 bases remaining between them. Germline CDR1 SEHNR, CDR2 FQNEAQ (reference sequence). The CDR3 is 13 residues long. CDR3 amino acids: CASSFNTAAEQYF. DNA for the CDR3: TGTGCCAGCAGCTTCAACACCGCCGCCGAGCAGTACTTC.

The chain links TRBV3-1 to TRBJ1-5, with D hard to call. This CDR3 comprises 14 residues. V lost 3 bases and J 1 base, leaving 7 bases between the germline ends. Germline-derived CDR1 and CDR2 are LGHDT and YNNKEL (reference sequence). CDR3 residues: CASSQGISNQPQHF. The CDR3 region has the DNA TGTGCCAGCAGCCAGGGGATAAGCAATCAGCCCCAGCATTTT.

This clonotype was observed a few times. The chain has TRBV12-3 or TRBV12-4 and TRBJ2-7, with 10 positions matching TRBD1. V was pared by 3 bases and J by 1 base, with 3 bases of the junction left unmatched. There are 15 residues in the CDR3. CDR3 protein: CASSFGTGDSYEQYF. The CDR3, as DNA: TGTGCCAGCAGTTTCGGGACAGGGGATTCCTACGAGCAGTACTTC.

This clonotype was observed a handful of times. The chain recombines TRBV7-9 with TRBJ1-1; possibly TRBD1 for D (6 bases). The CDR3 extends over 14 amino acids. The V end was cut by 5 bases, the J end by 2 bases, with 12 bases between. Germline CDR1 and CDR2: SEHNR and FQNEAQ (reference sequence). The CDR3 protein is CASSLRDINTEAFF. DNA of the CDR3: TGTGCCAGCAGCCTCCGGGACATTAACACTGAAGCTTTCTTT.

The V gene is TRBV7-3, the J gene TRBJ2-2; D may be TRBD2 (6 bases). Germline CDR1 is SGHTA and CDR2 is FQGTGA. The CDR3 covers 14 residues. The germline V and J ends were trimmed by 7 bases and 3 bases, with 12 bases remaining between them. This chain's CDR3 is CASTRTTYTGELFF. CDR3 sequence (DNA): TGTGCCAGCACAAGGACTACTTACACCGGGGAGCTGTTTTTT. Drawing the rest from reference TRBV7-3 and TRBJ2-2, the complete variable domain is GAGVSQTPSNKVTEKGKYVELRCDPISGHTALYWYRQSLGQGPEFLIYFQGTGAADDSGLPNDRFFAVRPEGSVSTLKIQRTERGDSAVYLCASTRTTYTGELFFGEGSRLTVL.

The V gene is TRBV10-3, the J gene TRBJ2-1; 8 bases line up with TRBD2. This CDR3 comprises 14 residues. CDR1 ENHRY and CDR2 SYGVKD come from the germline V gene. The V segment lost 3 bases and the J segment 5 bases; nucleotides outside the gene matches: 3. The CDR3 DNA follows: TGTGCCATCAGTGATACCGGGGGGGACAATGAGCAGTTCTTC. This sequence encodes CAISDTGGDNEQFF.

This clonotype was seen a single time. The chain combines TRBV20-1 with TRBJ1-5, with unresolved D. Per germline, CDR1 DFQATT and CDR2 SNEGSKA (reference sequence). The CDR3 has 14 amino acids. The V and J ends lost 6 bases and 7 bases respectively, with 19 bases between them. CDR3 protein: CSAATPGGHQPQHF. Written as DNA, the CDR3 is TGCAGTGCCGCTACACCCGGAGGCCACCAGCCCCAGCATTTT.

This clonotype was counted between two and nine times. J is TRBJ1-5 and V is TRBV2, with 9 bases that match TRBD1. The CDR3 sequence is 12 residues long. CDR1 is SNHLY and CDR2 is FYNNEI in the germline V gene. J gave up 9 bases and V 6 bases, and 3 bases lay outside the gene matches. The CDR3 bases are TGTGCCAGCAGGACAGGGGGAGGGCCCCAGCATTTT. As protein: CASRTGGGPQHF.

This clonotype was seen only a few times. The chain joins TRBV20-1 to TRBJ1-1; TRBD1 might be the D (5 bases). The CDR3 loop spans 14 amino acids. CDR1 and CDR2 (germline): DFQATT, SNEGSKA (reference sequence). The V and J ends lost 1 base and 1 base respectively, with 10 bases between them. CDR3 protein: CSARVPGPNTEAFF. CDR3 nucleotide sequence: TGCAGTGCTAGAGTACCGGGACCGAACACTGAAGCTTTCTTT.

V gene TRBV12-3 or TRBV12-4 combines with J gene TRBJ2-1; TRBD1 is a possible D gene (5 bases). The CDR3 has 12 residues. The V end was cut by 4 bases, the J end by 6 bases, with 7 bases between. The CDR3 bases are TGTGCCAGCAGTTACGACAGCAATGAGCAGTTCTTC. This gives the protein CASSYDSNEQFF.

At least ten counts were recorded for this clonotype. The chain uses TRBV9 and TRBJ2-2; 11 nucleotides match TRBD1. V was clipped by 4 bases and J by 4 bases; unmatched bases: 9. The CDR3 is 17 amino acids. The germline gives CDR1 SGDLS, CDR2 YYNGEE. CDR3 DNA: TGTGCCAGCAGCACCCGAAGAGGACAGGGGGCCACCGGGGAGCTGTTTTTT. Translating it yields CASSTRRGQGATGELFF.

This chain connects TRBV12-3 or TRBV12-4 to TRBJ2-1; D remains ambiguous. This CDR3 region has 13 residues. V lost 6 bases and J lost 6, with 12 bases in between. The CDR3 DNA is TGTGCCAGCAGGCCGGACGGAGCCAATGAGCAGTTCTTC. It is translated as CASRPDGANEQFF.

The CDR3 coding sequence is TGTGCCAGTAGTATCCTAGCCGGCACAGATACGCAGTATTTT. Protein product: CASSILAGTDTQYF. The V call is TRBV19, the J call TRBJ2-3; TRBD2 is a possible D gene (5 bases). The CDR3 spans 14 residues. V gave up 3 bases and J gave up 1 base, with 8 bases separating them. Germline CDR1 reads LNHDA; CDR2 reads SQIVND (reference sequence).

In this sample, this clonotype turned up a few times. The CDR3 DNA reads as TGTGCCAGCAGTTGGGGGACACAGGGGAACACTGAAGCTTTCTTT. Translation: CASSWGTQGNTEAFF. This chain joins TRBV27 and TRBJ1-1, with D possibly being TRBD1 (6 bases). The length of the CDR3 is 15 residues. V lost 4 bases, J lost 1 base, and 13 bases lay in between. CDR1 and CDR2 from the germline V gene are MNHEY and SMNVEV (reference sequence).

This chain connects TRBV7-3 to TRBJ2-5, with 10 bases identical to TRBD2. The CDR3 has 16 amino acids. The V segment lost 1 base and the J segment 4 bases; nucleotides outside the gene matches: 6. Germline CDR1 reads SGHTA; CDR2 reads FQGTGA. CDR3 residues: CASSLNPAGGPETQYF. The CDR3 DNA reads TGTGCCAGCAGCTTAAATCCAGCGGGGGGGCCAGAGACCCAGTACTTC. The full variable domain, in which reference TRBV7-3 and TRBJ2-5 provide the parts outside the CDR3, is GAGVSQTPSNKVTEKGKYVELRCDPISGHTALYWYRQSLGQGPEFLIYFQGTGAADDSGLPNDRFFAVRPEGSVSTLKIQRTERGDSAVYLCASSLNPAGGPETQYFGPGTRLLVL.

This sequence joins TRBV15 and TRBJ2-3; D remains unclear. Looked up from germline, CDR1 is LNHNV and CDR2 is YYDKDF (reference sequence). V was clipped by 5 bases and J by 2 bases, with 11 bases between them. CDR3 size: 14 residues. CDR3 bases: TGTGCCACCAGCTCTACAGACTCCACAGATACGCAGTATTTT. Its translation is CATSSTDSTDTQYF. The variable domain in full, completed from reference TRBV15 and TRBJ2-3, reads DAMVIQNPRYQVTQFGKPVTLSCSQTLNHNVMYWYQQKSSQAPKLLFHYYDKDFNNEADTPDNFQSRRPNTSFCFLDIRSPGLGDTAMYLCATSSTDSTDTQYFGPGTRLTVL.

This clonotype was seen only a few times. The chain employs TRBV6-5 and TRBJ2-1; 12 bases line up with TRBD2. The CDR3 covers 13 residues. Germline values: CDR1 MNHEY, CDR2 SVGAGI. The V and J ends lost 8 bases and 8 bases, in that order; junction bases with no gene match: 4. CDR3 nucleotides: TGTGCCAGCTCGACTAGCGGGAGATATGAGCAGTTCTTC. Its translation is CASSTSGRYEQFF.

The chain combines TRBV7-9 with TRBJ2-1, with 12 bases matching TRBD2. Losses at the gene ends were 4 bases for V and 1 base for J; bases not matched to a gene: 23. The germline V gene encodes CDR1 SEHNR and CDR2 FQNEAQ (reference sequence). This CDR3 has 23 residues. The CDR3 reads CASSSAVGGGSSGRAGSYNEQFF. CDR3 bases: TGTGCCAGCAGCTCCGCCGTAGGGGGGGGATCTAGCGGGAGGGCCGGTTCCTACAATGAGCAGTTCTTC.

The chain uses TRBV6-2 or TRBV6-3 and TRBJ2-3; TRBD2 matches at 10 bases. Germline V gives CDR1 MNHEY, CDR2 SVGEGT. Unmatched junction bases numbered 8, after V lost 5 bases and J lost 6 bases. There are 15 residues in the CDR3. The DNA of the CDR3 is TGTGCCAGCAGTCTCCTAGCGGGAGTCCAGGATACGCAGTATTTT. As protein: CASSLLAGVQDTQYF.

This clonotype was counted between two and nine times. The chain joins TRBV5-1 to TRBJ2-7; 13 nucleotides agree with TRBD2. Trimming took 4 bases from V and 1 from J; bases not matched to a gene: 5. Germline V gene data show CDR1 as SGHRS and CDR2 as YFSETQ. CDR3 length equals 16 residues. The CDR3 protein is CASSPTGLAGSYEQYF. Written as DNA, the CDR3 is TGCGCCAGCAGCCCAACGGGACTAGCGGGGTCCTACGAGCAGTACTTC.

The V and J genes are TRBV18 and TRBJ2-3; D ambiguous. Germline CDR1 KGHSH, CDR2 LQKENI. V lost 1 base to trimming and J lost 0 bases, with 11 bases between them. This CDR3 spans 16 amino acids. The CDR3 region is CASSPLLTSSTDTQYF. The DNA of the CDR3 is TGTGCCAGCTCACCACTTTTGACTTCGAGCACAGATACGCAGTATTTT.

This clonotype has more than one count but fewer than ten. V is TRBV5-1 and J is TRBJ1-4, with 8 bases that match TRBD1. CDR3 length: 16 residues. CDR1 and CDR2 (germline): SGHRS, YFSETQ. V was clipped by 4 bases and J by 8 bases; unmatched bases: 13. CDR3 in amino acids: CASSRGVVTGEEKLFF. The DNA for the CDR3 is TGCGCCAGCAGCAGGGGCGTTGTGACAGGGGAAGAAAAACTGTTTTTT.

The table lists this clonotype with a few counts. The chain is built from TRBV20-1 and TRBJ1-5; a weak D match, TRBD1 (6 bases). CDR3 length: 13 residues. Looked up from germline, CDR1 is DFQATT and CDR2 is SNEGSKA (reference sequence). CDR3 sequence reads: CSLYRDGNQPQHF. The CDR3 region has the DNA TGCAGCCTATACAGGGATGGCAATCAGCCCCAGCATTTT.